This TCR beta chain comes out of a study of blood T cell repertoires in COVID-19. Study summary: Both acute and convalescent COVID-19 samples were obtained from the United States, Italy and Spain. Sample material is recorded as cDNA or gDNA derived from T cells, B-cell-depleted T cells, or PBMCs.

Original analysis: For nucleated cells, counts were estimated from reference gene primer amplification. Data came from immunoSEQ multiplex PCR; TCRdb stores just in-frame clones and leaves some out. The D gene and trimming were derived from the DNA, and the V and J assignments and clone size from that table. Counted here are about 300,000 clones, more than 85% occurring once; the ten biggest clones make up 1% to 1.5%. V lost 6 bases and J lost 0, with 18 bases in between. The CDR3 loop spans 17 amino acids. Germline loops: CDR1 MDHEN, CDR2 SYDVKM. Sequences were obtained from peripheral blood. The sequence was collected from a man between 65 and 85 years old with acute or convalescent COVID-19. The chain links TRBV28 to TRBJ1-5; no definite D call. Here the CDR3 reads CASSSSVGSYSNQPQHF. CDR3 coding DNA: TGTGCCAGCAGCTCCTCGGTGGGGAGTTATAGCAATCAGCCCCAGCATTTT.